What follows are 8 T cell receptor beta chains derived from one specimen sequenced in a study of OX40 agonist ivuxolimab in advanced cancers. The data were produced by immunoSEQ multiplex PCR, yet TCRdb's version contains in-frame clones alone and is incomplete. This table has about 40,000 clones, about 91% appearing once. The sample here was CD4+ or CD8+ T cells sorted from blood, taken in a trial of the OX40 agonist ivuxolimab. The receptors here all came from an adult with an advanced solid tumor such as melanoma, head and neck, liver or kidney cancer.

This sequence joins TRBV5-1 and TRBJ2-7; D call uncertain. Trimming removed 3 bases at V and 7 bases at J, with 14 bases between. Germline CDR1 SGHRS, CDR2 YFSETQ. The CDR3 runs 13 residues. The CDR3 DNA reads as TGCGCCAGCAGCTCCCCGGGCTTGAGGGAGCAGTACTTC. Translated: CASSSPGLREQYF.

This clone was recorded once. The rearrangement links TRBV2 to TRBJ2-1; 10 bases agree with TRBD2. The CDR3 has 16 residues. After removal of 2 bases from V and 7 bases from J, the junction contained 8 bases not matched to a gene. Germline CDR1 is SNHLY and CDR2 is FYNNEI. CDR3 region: CASSELLASGRNEQFF. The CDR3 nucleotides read TGTGCCAGCAGTGAACTCTTGGCTAGCGGGAGAAATGAGCAGTTCTTC.

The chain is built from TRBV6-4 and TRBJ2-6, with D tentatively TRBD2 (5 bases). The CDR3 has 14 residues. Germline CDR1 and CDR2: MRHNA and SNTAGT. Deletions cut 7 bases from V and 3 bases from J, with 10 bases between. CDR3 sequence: CASTPGIGANVLTF. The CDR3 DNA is TGTGCCAGCACCCCCGGGATTGGGGCCAACGTCCTGACTTTC.

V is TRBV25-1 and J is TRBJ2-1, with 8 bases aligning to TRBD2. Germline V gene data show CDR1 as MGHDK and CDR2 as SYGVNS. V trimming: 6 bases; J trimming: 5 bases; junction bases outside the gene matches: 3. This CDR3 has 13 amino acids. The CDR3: CASRRTSNNEQFF. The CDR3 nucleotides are TGTGCCAGCAGGAGGACTAGCAACAATGAGCAGTTCTTC.

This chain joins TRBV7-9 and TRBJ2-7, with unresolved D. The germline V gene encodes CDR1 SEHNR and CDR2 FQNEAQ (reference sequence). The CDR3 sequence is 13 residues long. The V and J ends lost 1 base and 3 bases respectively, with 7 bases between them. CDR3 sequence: CASSLESNYEQYF. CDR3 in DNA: TGTGCCAGCAGCTTAGAGTCTAACTACGAGCAGTACTTC. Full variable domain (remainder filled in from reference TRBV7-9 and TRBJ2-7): DTGVSQNPRHKITKRGQNVTFRCDPISEHNRLYWYRQTLGQGPEFLTYFQNEAQLEKSRLLSDRFSAERPKGSFSTLEIQRTEQGDSAMYLCASSLESNYEQYFGPGTRLTVT.

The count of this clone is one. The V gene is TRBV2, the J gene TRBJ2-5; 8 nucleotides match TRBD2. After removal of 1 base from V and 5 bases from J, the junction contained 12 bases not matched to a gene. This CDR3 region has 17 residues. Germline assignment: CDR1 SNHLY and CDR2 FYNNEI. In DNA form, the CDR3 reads TGTGCCAGCAGTGAAGGGGGTAGCGGGATTATGGAGGAGACCCAGTACTTC. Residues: CASSEGGSGIMEETQYF.

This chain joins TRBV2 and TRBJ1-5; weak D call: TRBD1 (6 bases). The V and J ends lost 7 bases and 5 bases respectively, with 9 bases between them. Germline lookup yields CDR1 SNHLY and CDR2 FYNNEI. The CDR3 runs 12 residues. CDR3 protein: CASNQGYQPQHF. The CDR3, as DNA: TGTGCCAGCAATCAGGGGTATCAGCCCCAGCATTTT.

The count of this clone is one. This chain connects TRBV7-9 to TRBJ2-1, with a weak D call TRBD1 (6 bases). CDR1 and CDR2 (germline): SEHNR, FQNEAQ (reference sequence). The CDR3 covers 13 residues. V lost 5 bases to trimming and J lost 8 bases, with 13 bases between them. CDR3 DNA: TGTGCCAGCAGCCAACCGACAGGCCATGAGCAGTTCTTC. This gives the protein CASSQPTGHEQFF.